This T cell receptor beta chain was profiled in a study of tumor-infiltrating lymphocytes in primary liver carcinoma. Looking at the study overall: Patients diagnosed with primary liver carcinoma received treatment through surgical resection. The study, taken as a whole, reports: Left bulk and unsorted, the samples did not allow CD4+ and CD8+ repertoires to be compared. Lesser overlap characterized tumor-adjacent and tumor-blood pairs relative to tumor region pairs.

As for this clonotype: The antigen is undetermined. The junction shows a germline mismatch at one end, possibly a read error.

Researchers generated TCR beta cDNA from approximately 520 ng of total RNA, relying on a constant-region primer. It was through three nested multiplex PCR rounds of slightly modified ARM-PCR that TCR beta libraries arose. The first two PCR rounds used TRBV1-TRBV30 forward primers with a C-beta reverse primer, nine to ten cycles each. TCRdb passed the multiplex PCR reads through MiXCR, listing each CDR3 protein once. The profile covers 300,000 to 350,000 distinct CDR3 sequences, with around 50% appearing a single time and over 15% taken by the ten largest. Germline DNA was extracted alongside blood RNA, which was obtained from unsorted whole blood. Treatment-naive at the time, the patients had chronic HBV infection. This CDR3 is 13 amino acids long. Germline V lookup: CDR1 MNHEY, CDR2 SVGAGI.

Sequenced sample: peripheral blood. This receptor was identified in a woman aged 30 to 39 with primary liver carcinoma and hepatitis B virus infection. The chain combines TRBV6-5 with TRBJ2-3; 10 bases align to TRBD2. The CDR3 region is CASGLADTDTQCF. The CDR3 DNA follows: TGTGCCAGTGGACTAGCGGACACAGATACGCAGTGTTTT.